This T cell receptor (beta chain) is from a study of OX40 agonist ivuxolimab in advanced cancers. V lost 0 bases and J 1 base, leaving 9 bases between the germline ends. The CDR3 covers 15 residues. Germline CDR1 is SGHTS and CDR2 is YDEGEE. Study-level findings and limits: CD8+ T cells were the subset that, on average, had more expanded clones than CD4+. Some of the lowest clonal expansion was seen in partial responders at 0.1-3.0 mg/kg. Expanded peripheral T-cell antigen specificity went undetermined.

This clone has more than one count but fewer than ten. Its cognate antigen is unknown. TCRdb's table, derived via immunoSEQ multiplex PCR, lists solely in-frame clones and lacks some. The sample contains around 63,000 clones, 80% to 90% of which appear only once. Blood sampling was done at baseline, cycle 4 day 1, and cycle 7 day 1. The source material was CD4+ or CD8+ T cells sorted from blood, sampled in a trial of the OX40 agonist ivuxolimab. The TCR sequence derives from an adult with an advanced solid tumor such as melanoma, head and neck, liver or kidney cancer. The rearrangement joins TRBV5-8 to TRBJ2-3, with D unclear. The CDR3 protein is CASSLAQAGTDTQYF. CDR3 DNA: TGTGCCAGCAGCTTGGCTCAGGCGGGCACAGATACGCAGTATTTT.